These 26 T cell receptor beta chains came from one sample sequenced in a study of blood T cells in healthy people across ages. Alongside a J-beta primer mix, a sample-barcoded 5' primer served in a second PCR lasting about 6 to 11 cycles. TCRdb fed the 5' RACE reads into MiXCR, producing one record per CDR3 protein. This table holds 550,000 to 600,000 distinct CDR3 sequences, around 48% found once. Sample: blood. The receptors come from an elderly man in good health.

The sample holds a few counts of this clonotype. J is TRBJ2-1 and V is TRBV25-1; D is uncertain. Germline CDR1 MGHDK, CDR2 SYGVNS. CDR3 length equals 15 residues. V lost 0 bases and J 6 bases, leaving 12 bases between the germline ends. CDR3 residues: CASSEYRDQINEQFF. The CDR3 DNA is TGTGCCAGCAGTGAATACCGCGATCAAATCAATGAGCAGTTCTTC. The full variable domain, completed using reference TRBV25-1 and TRBJ2-1, is EADIYQTPRYLVIGTGKKITLECSQTMGHDKMYWYQQDPGMELHLIHYSYGVNSTEKGDLSSESTVSRIRTEHFPLTLESARPSHTSQYLCASSEYRDQINEQFFGPGTRLTVL.

The chain recombines TRBV28 with TRBJ2-5; the match to TRBD2 covers 10 bases. Trimming at V came to 5 bases and at J to 5 bases, leaving 8 bases not matched to a gene. CDR1 and CDR2 from the germline V gene are MDHEN and SYDVKM. The CDR3 totals 15 residues. This chain's CDR3 is CASSPGLAIRETQYF. CDR3 bases: TGTGCCAGCAGTCCGGGACTAGCGATTCGGGAGACCCAGTACTTC.

This clonotype appeared many times. The CDR3 sequence: CASSPGQRYNEQFF. For the CDR3, the DNA is TGCGCCAGCAGCCCCGGACAGAGATACAATGAGCAGTTCTTC. V gene TRBV5-1 combines with J gene TRBJ2-1, with D maybe TRBD1 (6 bases). Trimming took off 4 bases at V and 4 bases at J, with 12 bases between the two ends. CDR1 is SGHRS, CDR2 YFSETQ, per germline. The length of the CDR3 is 14 residues.

In DNA, the CDR3 is TGTGCCAGCAGCTTTCCCGCTTTGGGGATAACCGGGGAGCTGTTTTTT. This gives the protein CASSFPALGITGELFF. The chain is built from TRBV11-2 and TRBJ2-2; D unresolved. The V gene's germline CDR1 is SGHAT and CDR2 FQNNGV. Trimming shortened V by 3 bases and J by 5 bases, and 16 bases separated the two germline ends. The CDR3 is made up of 16 amino acids.

The rearrangement joins TRBV24-1 to TRBJ2-3; D perhaps matches TRBD1 (6 bases). The germline V gene encodes CDR1 KGHDR and CDR2 SFDVKD. Trimming cost V 5 bases and J 10 bases, with 15 bases left between them. The CDR3 covers 13 residues. This CDR3 reads CATSADRRLAQYF. CDR3 in DNA: TGTGCCACCAGTGCGGACAGACGGTTGGCGCAGTATTTT.

The gene calls are TRBV7-2 and TRBJ1-3; no reliable D call. The V and J ends lost 1 base and 9 bases respectively, with 22 bases between them. The CDR3 consists of 17 residues. The germline gives CDR1 SGHTA, CDR2 FQGNSA. This chain's CDR3 is CASSLGAGSPSSGTIYF. CDR3 bases: TGTGCCAGCAGCTTAGGCGCGGGATCCCCCTCTTCTGGCACCATATATTTT.

This sequence joins TRBV6-6 and TRBJ1-3; D remains ambiguous. Trimming took 0 bases from V and 0 from J, leaving 12 bases between them. The CDR3 contains 17 residues. Germline V CDR1 and CDR2: MNHNY, SVGAGI (reference sequence). The CDR3 DNA reads as TGTGCCAGCAGTTACTCGAATTTGGGAAACTCTGGAAACACCATATATTTT. As protein: CASSYSNLGNSGNTIYF.

This chain connects TRBV20-1 to TRBJ2-1; 7 bases are a match to TRBD1. This CDR3 is 13 amino acids long. V lost 8 bases to trimming and J lost 9 bases; unmatched junction nucleotides: 13. Germline assignment: CDR1 DFQATT and CDR2 SNEGSKA (reference sequence). CDR3: CSHTKGAGGEQFF. CDR3 in DNA: TGCAGTCACACAAAAGGGGCAGGGGGTGAGCAGTTCTTC.

Turning to this clonotype: This could be a read error, since a much larger clone is one nucleotide away. The V and J genes are TRBV2 and TRBJ2-5; tentatively, D is TRBD2 (5 bases). Per the germline V gene, CDR1 is SNHLY and CDR2 is FYNNEI. The length of the CDR3 is 13 residues. The CDR3 is CASSPDLSETPYF. In nucleotides, the CDR3 is TGTGCCAGCAGTCCGGACTTATCAGAGACCCCGTACTTC. The full variable domain, with the rest looked up from reference TRBV2 and TRBJ2-5, is EPEVTQTPSHQVTQMGQEVILRCVPISNHLYFYWYRQILGQKVEFLVSFYNNEISEKSEIFDDQFSVERPDGSNFTLKIRSTKLEDSAMYFCASSPDLSETPYFGPGTRLLVL.

Of note for this clonotype: A read error may produce the germline difference seen at one junction end. The chain joins TRBV12-5 to TRBJ2-3; 9 bases map to TRBD1. The germline V gene encodes CDR1 LGHNT and CDR2 FRNRAP. The CDR3 is 17 residues long. This chain's CDR3 is CVSGHGKTGGYTDTQYF. CDR3 coding DNA: TGTGTTAGTGGTCATGGTAAGACAGGGGGTTACACAGATACGCAGTATTTT.

In this sample, this clonotype turned up a few times. The chain links TRBV7-2 to TRBJ2-7; D gene unclear. V lost 5 bases and J 1 base, leaving 6 bases between the germline ends. The CDR3 is made up of 12 amino acids. Germline V gene sequence: CDR1 SGHTA, CDR2 FQGNSA. The CDR3 nucleotides are TGTGCCAGCAGCCGCCGATCCTACGAGCAGTACTTC. It translates to CASSRRSYEQYF.

The chain has TRBV12-3 or TRBV12-4 and TRBJ1-6; TRBD1 is a possible D gene (5 bases). V was shortened by 8 bases and J by 7 bases, with 15 bases between the two germline ends. CDR3 size: 14 residues. CDR3 nucleotide sequence: TGTGCCAGCGCTGTCGCAGGGCGGAATTCACCCCTCCACTTT. Amino acid sequence: CASAVAGRNSPLHF.

This clonotype was detected only a few times. V gene TRBV6-5 combines with J gene TRBJ1-1; D remains unclear. CDR1 MNHEY and CDR2 SVGAGI come from the germline V gene. CDR3 length: 14 residues. V dropped 7 bases and J dropped 2 bases, with 14 bases sitting between them. The CDR3 DNA reads as TGTGCCAGCAACCCAGCTCCGGTTAACACTGAAGCTTTCTTT. Protein: CASNPAPVNTEAFF.

The rearrangement joins TRBV20-1 to TRBJ2-7; D may be TRBD1 or TRBD2 (6 bases each). Germline CDR1 reads DFQATT; CDR2 reads SNEGSKA (reference sequence). V gave up 2 bases and J gave up 7 bases, with 21 bases separating them. CDR3 length: 15 residues. CDR3 bases: TGCAGTGCTAGAAGGCGGGACAACTTCCTAGTTGAGCAGTACTTC. Translated: CSARRRDNFLVEQYF.

This clonotype was observed at least ten times. The rearrangement uses TRBV3-1 and TRBJ2-3; tentatively, D is TRBD2 (6 bases). CDR1 is LGHDT, CDR2 YNNKEL, per germline (reference sequence). Trimming pared 7 bases from V and 0 bases from J, leaving 14 bases between. This CDR3 contains 15 residues. In nucleotides, the CDR3 is TGTGCCAGCAAGGTCCGGACTACAAGCACAGATACGCAGTATTTT. It yields the protein CASKVRTTSTDTQYF.

This chain uses TRBV6-5 with TRBJ1-1; no reliable D call. Looked up from germline, CDR1 is MNHEY and CDR2 is SVGAGI. The V end was cut by 6 bases, the J end by 6 bases, with 17 bases between. The CDR3 has 14 amino acids. CDR3 in amino acids: CASRIMGRSPEAFF. As DNA, the CDR3 is TGTGCCAGCAGGATCATGGGAAGGAGCCCTGAAGCTTTCTTT.

This clonotype was seen a single time. The V and J genes are TRBV12-3 or TRBV12-4 and TRBJ2-7; no reliable D call. CDR3 length equals 13 residues. V lost 5 bases and J lost 3, with 11 bases in between. The CDR3 spells CASSVEDGYEQYF. The CDR3 nucleotides are TGTGCCAGCAGTGTAGAGGACGGCTACGAGCAGTACTTC.

This clonotype was picked up a small number of times. The chain joins TRBV2 to TRBJ2-3; no reliable D call. This CDR3 is 16 amino acids long. Trimming took 2 bases from V and 6 from J, leaving 18 bases between them. CDR1 and CDR2 from the germline V gene are SNHLY and FYNNEI. CDR3 sequence: CASSEWGSRSGDTQYF. CDR3 nucleotide sequence: TGTGCCAGCAGTGAATGGGGTTCACGGTCTGGGGATACGCAGTATTTT.

The V gene is TRBV5-5, the J gene TRBJ2-3; D may match TRBD1 or TRBD2 (5 bases each). The CDR3 is made up of 14 amino acids. CDR1 is SGHKS, CDR2 YYEKEE, per germline (reference sequence). V dropped 0 bases and J dropped 2 bases, with 7 bases sitting between them. The CDR3 DNA follows: TGTGCCAGCAGCTTGGCCGGGACCACAGATACGCAGTATTTT. This gives the protein CASSLAGTTDTQYF.

The chain uses TRBV6-2 or TRBV6-3 and TRBJ2-1; tentatively, D is TRBD2 (6 bases). The V gene's germline CDR1 is MNHEY and CDR2 SVGEGT. This CDR3 region has 14 residues. Trimming shortened V by 2 bases and J by 11 bases, and 16 bases separated the two germline ends. The CDR3 nucleotides are TGTGCCAGCAGTTACCCCGGGACTTCCTATAAGCAGTTCTTC. Its translation: CASSYPGTSYKQFF.

This clonotype was recorded a few times. CDR3 amino acids: CASSLAVGGTQYF. As DNA, the CDR3 is TGTGCCAGCAGCTTAGCGGTGGGGGGTACGCAGTATTTT. V and J are TRBV7-2 and TRBJ2-3; D might be TRBD2 (6 bases). Trimming cost V 0 bases and J 8 bases, with 9 bases left between them. Germline V gene lookup returns CDR1 SGHTA and CDR2 FQGNSA. The CDR3 runs 13 residues.

The rearrangement joins TRBV20-1 to TRBJ2-5, with D maybe TRBD1 (5 bases). The CDR3 is 15 residues long. Germline assignment: CDR1 DFQATT and CDR2 SNEGSKA (reference sequence). V was cut by 6 bases and J by 2 bases, with 19 bases left in between. In nucleotides, the CDR3 is TGCAGTGCCAATACACCCCCACAGGAGCAAGAGACCCAGTACTTC. Residues: CSANTPPQEQETQYF.

This rearrangement joins TRBV6-5 to TRBJ1-6; 7 bases fit TRBD1. Germline assignment: CDR1 MNHEY and CDR2 SVGAGI. The CDR3 loop spans 14 amino acids. J gave up 8 bases and V 8 bases, and 9 bases lay outside the gene matches. CDR3 bases: TGTGCCAGCGCAGACAGGGAAGTGGATTCACCCCTCCACTTT. Encoded protein: CASADREVDSPLHF.

The V and J genes are TRBV4-1 and TRBJ2-4; no definite D call. The CDR3 is 19 residues long. Trimming took off 3 bases at V and 3 bases at J, with 24 bases between the two ends. The germline V gene encodes CDR1 MGHRA and CDR2 YSYEKL. The CDR3 spells CASSHNAAGVRLFKNIQYF. The CDR3 nucleotides are TGCGCCAGCAGCCATAATGCGGCTGGCGTCCGGCTATTCAAAAACATTCAGTACTTC.

The chain has TRBV20-1 and TRBJ2-3; D may be TRBD1 (5 bases). Germline lookup yields CDR1 DFQATT and CDR2 SNEGSKA (reference sequence). The V gene lost 5 bases and the J gene lost 1 base, with 19 bases spanning the gap. The CDR3 loop spans 16 amino acids. This CDR3 reads CSAPVGARGGTDTQYF. CDR3 in DNA: TGCAGTGCTCCGGTAGGGGCACGAGGAGGCACAGATACGCAGTATTTT.

Many counts were recorded for this clonotype. The chain recombines TRBV7-2 with TRBJ2-3; a weak D match, TRBD1 (6 bases). This CDR3 region has 13 residues. Germline V lookup: CDR1 SGHTA, CDR2 FQGNSA. The V end was cut by 5 bases, the J end by 5 bases, with 11 bases between. CDR3 coding DNA: TGTGCCAGCAGCCCGAGGACAGAAGATACGCAGTATTTT. Translated, it gives CASSPRTEDTQYF.